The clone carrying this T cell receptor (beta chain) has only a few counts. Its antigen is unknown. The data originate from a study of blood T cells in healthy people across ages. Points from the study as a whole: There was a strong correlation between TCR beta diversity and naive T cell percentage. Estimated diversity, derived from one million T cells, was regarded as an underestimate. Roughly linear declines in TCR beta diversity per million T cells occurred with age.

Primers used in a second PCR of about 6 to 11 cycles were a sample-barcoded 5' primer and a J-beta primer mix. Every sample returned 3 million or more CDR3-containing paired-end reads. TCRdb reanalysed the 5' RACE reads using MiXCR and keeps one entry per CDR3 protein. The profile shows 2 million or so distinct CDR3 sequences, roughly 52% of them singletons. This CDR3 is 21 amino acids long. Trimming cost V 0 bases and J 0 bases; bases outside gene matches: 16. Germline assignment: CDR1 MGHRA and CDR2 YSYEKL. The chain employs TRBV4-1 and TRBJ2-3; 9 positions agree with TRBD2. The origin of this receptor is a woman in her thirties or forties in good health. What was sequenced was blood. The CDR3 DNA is TGCGCCAGCAGCCAAGATCCTGATCGACTAGCGGTCCTCAATAGCACAGATACGCAGTATTTT. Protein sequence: CASSQDPDRLAVLNSTDTQYF.